Detailed here is one TCR beta chain. Its antigen is unknown. The data stem from a study of Siglec-9 on CD8 T cells in melanoma. Findings and caveats of the study: An effector memory CD8+ T-cell subset seemingly accumulating in melanoma was reportedly marked and regulated by Siglec-9.

The assay was immunoSEQ multiplex PCR, and TCRdb's table has in-frame clones only and misses some. The repertoire holds 25,000 to 30,000 clones, with 80% as singletons. V lost 6 bases, J lost 0 bases, and 12 bases lay in between. This CDR3 contains 15 residues. Germline V gene data show CDR1 as MDHEN and CDR2 as SYDVKM. What was sequenced was Siglec-9- CD8+ T cells sorted from blood. V gene TRBV28 combines with J gene TRBJ1-5; D not certain. This TCR derives from a human donor in good health. The CDR3 DNA is TGTGCCAGCAGGCAATCTGGCTATAGCAATCAGCCCCAGCATTTT. Translated, it gives CASRQSGYSNQPQHF.